This TCR beta chain was profiled in a study of identical twins. Notes on the study in general: Recombination models fit unrelated individuals' TCR alpha sharing but underestimated twins'. Among beta out-of-frame sequences, excess sharing between twins appeared weaker. Diverse VJ usage suggested most zero-insertion clonotypes were not invariant T cells.

About this clonotype: Antigen unknown.

Template switching added a universal primer site, and cDNA bore unique molecular identifiers. TCRdb reanalysed the 5' RACE reads using MiXCR and keeps one entry per CDR3 protein. This table has some 590,000 distinct CDR3 sequences, nearly 10% appearing once. This sample was also put to use in a study of yellow fever vaccine responses in identical twins.

The sequencing sample was made of PBMCs. This clonotype originated in a woman aged 18-30 years in good health.

The CDR3 protein is CASSQDPDPPNEQFF. The CDR3 nucleotides are TGCGCCAGCAGCCAAGATCCGGATCCTCCCAATGAGCAGTTCTTC. J is TRBJ2-1 and V is TRBV4-1; D gene unclear. Germline CDR1 is MGHRA and CDR2 is YSYEKL. With 0 bases removed from V and 6 bases from J, the gap between germline ends came to 12 bases. The CDR3 is 15 amino acids.